This entry lists 11 T cell receptor beta chains sequenced from one sample in a study of T cells in Graves' hyperthyroidism and ophthalmopathy. TCR beta CDR3 region amplification was performed from RNA transcripts. The HTBI set primed first-round TCR CDR3 RT-PCR. TCRdb itself ran the multiplex PCR reads through MiXCR, one entry per CDR3 protein. The table has some 340,000 distinct CDR3 sequences, roughly 15% seen once. The sequenced sample consisted of blood. The receptors come from a woman between 35 and 50 years old with Graves' ophthalmopathy.

The J gene is TRBJ2-7, the V gene TRBV6-1; TRBD2 matches at 11 bases. The CDR3 contains 15 residues. V shed 6 bases and J 4 bases; nucleotides not matched to a gene: 8. The germline CDR1 and CDR2 sequences are MNHNS and SASEGT. CDR3 protein: CASRRGLAGTYEQYF. The CDR3 region has the DNA TGTGCCAGCAGACGCGGACTAGCGGGCACGTACGAGCAGTACTTC.

This clonotype was counted at least ten times. The chain links TRBV19 to TRBJ1-1; 8 bases are a match to TRBD1. This CDR3 is built from 15 residues. The ends lost 0 bases at V and 4 bases at J; junction bases unmatched: 4. In germline, CDR1 is LNHDA, CDR2 SQIVND (reference sequence). The DNA of the CDR3 is TGTGCCAGTAGTATAGATACAGGGGGTATCACTGAAGCTTTCTTT. This sequence encodes CASSIDTGGITEAFF.

The table lists this clonotype with many counts. The chain recombines TRBV9 with TRBJ2-7; 13 nucleotides line up with TRBD2. The trim removed 4 bases at V and 5 bases at J, leaving 9 bases unmatched. The germline gives CDR1 SGDLS, CDR2 YYNGEE. CDR3 size: 16 residues. CDR3 sequence (DNA): TGTGCCAGCAGCCCCGAACTAGCGGGAGGGAAGAACGAGCAGTACTTC. Amino acids: CASSPELAGGKNEQYF.

This clonotype was seen a handful of times. The chain has TRBV24-1 and TRBJ2-6; 8 bases fit TRBD1. V was clipped by 7 bases and J by 3 bases; unmatched bases: 10. Germline CDR1 is KGHDR and CDR2 is SFDVKD. This CDR3 comprises 17 residues. The CDR3 bases are TGTGCCACCAGCGCGGCAGGGGGCAGTAATGGGGCCAACGTCCTGACTTTC. Translation gives CATSAAGGSNGANVLTF.

This clonotype was observed at least ten times. This chain links TRBV20-1 with TRBJ2-5; 10 bases line up with TRBD2. Germline assignment: CDR1 DFQATT and CDR2 SNEGSKA (reference sequence). After removal of 5 bases from V and 2 bases from J, the junction contained 8 bases not matched to a gene. The CDR3 extends over 15 amino acids. The DNA of the CDR3 is TGCAGTGCTGAGGCTAGCGGGAGCTATCAAGAGACCCAGTACTTC. It yields the protein CSAEASGSYQETQYF.

This clonotype was detected ten times or more. The chain links TRBV11-2 to TRBJ1-1; D is perhaps TRBD1 (5 bases). Germline V CDR1 and CDR2: SGHAT, FQNNGV. This CDR3 spans 16 amino acids. V was cut by 1 base and J by 4 bases, with 16 bases left in between. CDR3 coding DNA: TGTGCCAGCAGCTTAGGATTCAGCGGGGCCGGCACTGAAGCTTTCTTT. Translation gives CASSLGFSGAGTEAFF.

This clonotype came up many times. The chain is built from TRBV6-4 and TRBJ2-2; TRBD1 matches 7 bases. The V gene's germline CDR1 is MRHNA and CDR2 SNTAGT. The CDR3 consists of 15 residues. V was clipped by 9 bases and J by 3 bases; unmatched bases: 10. DNA for the CDR3: TGTGCCAGAGAAAGACCCGGGACAGACACCGGGGAGCTGTTTTTT. Amino acid sequence: CARERPGTDTGELFF.

V and J are TRBV7-9 and TRBJ1-2, with TRBD1 identical over 7 bases. Trimming cost V 2 bases and J 2 bases; bases outside gene matches: 5. The germline CDR1 and CDR2 sequences are SEHNR and FQNEAQ (reference sequence). The CDR3 length is 15 residues. CDR3 bases: TGTGCCAGCAGCTTAAAATCGGGACAGAACTATGGCTACACCTTC. It specifies CASSLKSGQNYGYTF.

The sample holds many counts of this clonotype. The chain employs TRBV12-3 or TRBV12-4 and TRBJ2-4; D may match TRBD1 or TRBD2 (5 bases each). The CDR3 length is 15 residues. The ends were cut back, 3 bases at V and 6 bases at J, with 15 bases in the middle. The CDR3 nucleotides are TGTGCCAGCAGTTTGACGGGGCTGGTTGGAAACATTCAGTACTTC. It specifies CASSLTGLVGNIQYF.

A few counts support this clonotype. V is TRBV24-1 and J is TRBJ2-3; TRBD2 aligns across 10 bases. Losses at the gene ends were 5 bases for V and 2 bases for J; bases not matched to a gene: 6. CDR1 and CDR2 from the germline V gene are KGHDR and SFDVKD. The CDR3 runs 16 residues. The CDR3 nucleotides are TGTGCCACCAGTGGTGTCCTAGCGGGGGACACAGATACGCAGTATTTT. Amino acid sequence: CATSGVLAGDTDTQYF.

Note on this clonotype: A read error may produce the germline difference seen at one junction end. The V call is TRBV5-6, the J call TRBJ1-4; D is unclear. The germline gives CDR1 SGHDT, CDR2 YYEEEE. The CDR3 runs 15 residues. In nucleotides, the CDR3 is TGTGCCAGCAGCCTACGGCCCCTAGCTAACGAAAAACTGTTTTTT. Encoded protein: CASSLRPLANEKLFF.